Sequencing of this T cell receptor beta chain was carried out in a study of T-cell memory formation after mild COVID-19. Across the whole study: Largely, TCR clusters stayed within a single donor. Study-level points and caveats: Detection of some responders pre-infection suggested pre-existing cross-reactive memory T cells participated. Those CD4+ clones that contracted were mainly in CM and EM (CD8+ ones in EMRA).

V was shortened by 1 base and J by 3 bases, with 8 bases between the two germline ends. CDR1 is MGHRA and CDR2 is YSYEKL in the germline V gene. The CDR3 length is 14 residues. Sample barcodes and UMIs were carried by the TCR alpha and TCR beta cDNA libraries that 5'RACE generated with constant-segment primers. TCRdb independently ran MiXCR on the 5' RACE reads; one entry per CDR3 protein. The data contain about 450,000 distinct CDR3 sequences, 20% to 25% of them seen just once; the ten biggest clones take up under 15%. In the case of this clonotype: The antigen is unknown.

Material: PBMCs or a T cell subset sorted from them (not recorded which). The chain couples TRBV4-1 to TRBJ2-3; no firm D call. The source is an adult woman who had mild COVID-19 (a few samples of this study predate the infection). Cell type and time point are not known. Here the CDR3 reads CASSQGRLTDTQYF. DNA of the CDR3: TGCGCCAGCAGCCAAGGTCGGTTGACAGATACGCAGTATTTT.